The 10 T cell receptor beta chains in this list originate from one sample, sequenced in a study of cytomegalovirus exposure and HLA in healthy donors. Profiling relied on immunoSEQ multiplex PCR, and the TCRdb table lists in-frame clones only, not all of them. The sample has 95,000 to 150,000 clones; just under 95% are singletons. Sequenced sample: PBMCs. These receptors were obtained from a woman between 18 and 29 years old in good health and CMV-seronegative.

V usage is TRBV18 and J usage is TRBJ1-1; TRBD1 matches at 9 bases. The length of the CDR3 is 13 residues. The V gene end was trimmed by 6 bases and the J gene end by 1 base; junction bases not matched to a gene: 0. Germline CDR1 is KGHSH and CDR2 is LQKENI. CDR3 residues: CASSGQGNTEAFF. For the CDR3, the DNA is TGTGCCAGCTCGGGACAGGGGAACACTGAAGCTTTCTTT.

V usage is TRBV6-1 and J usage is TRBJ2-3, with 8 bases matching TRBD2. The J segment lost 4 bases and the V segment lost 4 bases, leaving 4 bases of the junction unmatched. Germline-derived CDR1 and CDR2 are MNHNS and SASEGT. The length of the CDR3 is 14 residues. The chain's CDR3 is CASSAGGAADTQYF. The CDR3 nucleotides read TGTGCCAGCAGTGCCGGGGGGGCCGCAGATACGCAGTATTTT.

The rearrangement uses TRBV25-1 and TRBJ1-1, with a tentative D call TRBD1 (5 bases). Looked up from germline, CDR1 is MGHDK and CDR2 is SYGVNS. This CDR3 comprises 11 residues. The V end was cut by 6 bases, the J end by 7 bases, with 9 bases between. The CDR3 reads CASSGGGEAFF. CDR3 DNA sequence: TGTGCCAGCAGCGGGGGGGGTGAAGCTTTCTTT. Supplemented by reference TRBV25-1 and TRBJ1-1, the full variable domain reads EADIYQTPRYLVIGTGKKITLECSQTMGHDKMYWYQQDPGMELHLIHYSYGVNSTEKGDLSSESTVSRIRTEHFPLTLESARPSHTSQYLCASSGGGEAFFGQGTRLTVV.

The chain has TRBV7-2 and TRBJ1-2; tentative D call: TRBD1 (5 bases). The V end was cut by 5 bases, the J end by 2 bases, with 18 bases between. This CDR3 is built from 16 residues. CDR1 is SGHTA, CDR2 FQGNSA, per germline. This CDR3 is CASSTSSGKLNYGYTF. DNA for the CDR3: TGTGCCAGCAGCACCAGCTCAGGGAAGTTGAACTATGGCTACACCTTC.

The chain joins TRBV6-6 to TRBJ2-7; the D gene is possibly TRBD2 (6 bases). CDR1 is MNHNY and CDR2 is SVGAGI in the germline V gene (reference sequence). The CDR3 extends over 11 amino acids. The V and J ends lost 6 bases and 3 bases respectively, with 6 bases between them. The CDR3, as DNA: TGTGCCAGCAGCGGGGGCTACGAGCAGTACTTC. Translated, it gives CASSGGYEQYF.

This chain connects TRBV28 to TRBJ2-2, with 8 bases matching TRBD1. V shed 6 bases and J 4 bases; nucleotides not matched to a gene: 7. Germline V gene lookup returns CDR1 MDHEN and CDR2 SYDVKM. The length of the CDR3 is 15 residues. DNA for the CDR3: TGTGCCAGCAGGGAGACAGGGGTGGGCACCGGGGAGCTGTTTTTT. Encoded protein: CASRETGVGTGELFF.

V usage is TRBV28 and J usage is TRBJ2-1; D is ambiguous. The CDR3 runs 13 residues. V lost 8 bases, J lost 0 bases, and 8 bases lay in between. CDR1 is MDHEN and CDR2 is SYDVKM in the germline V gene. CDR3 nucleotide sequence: TGTGCCAGCTTCCTCAGCTCCTACAATGAGCAGTTCTTC. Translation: CASFLSSYNEQFF.

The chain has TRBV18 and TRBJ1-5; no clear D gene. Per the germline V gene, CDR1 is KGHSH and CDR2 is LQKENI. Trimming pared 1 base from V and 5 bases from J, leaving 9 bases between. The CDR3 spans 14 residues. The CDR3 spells CASSPRPRDQPQHF. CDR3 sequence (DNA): TGTGCCAGCTCACCACGTCCGAGAGATCAGCCCCAGCATTTT.

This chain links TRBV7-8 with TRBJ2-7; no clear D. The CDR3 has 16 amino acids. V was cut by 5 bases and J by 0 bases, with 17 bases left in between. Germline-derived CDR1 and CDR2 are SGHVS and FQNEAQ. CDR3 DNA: TGTGCCAGCAGCCCGGTCCCGCCCTTGATCTCCTACGAGCAGTACTTC. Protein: CASSPVPPLISYEQYF.

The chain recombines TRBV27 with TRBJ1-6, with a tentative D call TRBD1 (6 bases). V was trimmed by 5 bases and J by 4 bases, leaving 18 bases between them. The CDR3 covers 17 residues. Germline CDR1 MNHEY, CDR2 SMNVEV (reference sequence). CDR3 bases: TGTGCCAGCAGTCCTCATGCGGGGGCCATTTATAATTCACCCCTCCACTTT. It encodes CASSPHAGAIYNSPLHF.